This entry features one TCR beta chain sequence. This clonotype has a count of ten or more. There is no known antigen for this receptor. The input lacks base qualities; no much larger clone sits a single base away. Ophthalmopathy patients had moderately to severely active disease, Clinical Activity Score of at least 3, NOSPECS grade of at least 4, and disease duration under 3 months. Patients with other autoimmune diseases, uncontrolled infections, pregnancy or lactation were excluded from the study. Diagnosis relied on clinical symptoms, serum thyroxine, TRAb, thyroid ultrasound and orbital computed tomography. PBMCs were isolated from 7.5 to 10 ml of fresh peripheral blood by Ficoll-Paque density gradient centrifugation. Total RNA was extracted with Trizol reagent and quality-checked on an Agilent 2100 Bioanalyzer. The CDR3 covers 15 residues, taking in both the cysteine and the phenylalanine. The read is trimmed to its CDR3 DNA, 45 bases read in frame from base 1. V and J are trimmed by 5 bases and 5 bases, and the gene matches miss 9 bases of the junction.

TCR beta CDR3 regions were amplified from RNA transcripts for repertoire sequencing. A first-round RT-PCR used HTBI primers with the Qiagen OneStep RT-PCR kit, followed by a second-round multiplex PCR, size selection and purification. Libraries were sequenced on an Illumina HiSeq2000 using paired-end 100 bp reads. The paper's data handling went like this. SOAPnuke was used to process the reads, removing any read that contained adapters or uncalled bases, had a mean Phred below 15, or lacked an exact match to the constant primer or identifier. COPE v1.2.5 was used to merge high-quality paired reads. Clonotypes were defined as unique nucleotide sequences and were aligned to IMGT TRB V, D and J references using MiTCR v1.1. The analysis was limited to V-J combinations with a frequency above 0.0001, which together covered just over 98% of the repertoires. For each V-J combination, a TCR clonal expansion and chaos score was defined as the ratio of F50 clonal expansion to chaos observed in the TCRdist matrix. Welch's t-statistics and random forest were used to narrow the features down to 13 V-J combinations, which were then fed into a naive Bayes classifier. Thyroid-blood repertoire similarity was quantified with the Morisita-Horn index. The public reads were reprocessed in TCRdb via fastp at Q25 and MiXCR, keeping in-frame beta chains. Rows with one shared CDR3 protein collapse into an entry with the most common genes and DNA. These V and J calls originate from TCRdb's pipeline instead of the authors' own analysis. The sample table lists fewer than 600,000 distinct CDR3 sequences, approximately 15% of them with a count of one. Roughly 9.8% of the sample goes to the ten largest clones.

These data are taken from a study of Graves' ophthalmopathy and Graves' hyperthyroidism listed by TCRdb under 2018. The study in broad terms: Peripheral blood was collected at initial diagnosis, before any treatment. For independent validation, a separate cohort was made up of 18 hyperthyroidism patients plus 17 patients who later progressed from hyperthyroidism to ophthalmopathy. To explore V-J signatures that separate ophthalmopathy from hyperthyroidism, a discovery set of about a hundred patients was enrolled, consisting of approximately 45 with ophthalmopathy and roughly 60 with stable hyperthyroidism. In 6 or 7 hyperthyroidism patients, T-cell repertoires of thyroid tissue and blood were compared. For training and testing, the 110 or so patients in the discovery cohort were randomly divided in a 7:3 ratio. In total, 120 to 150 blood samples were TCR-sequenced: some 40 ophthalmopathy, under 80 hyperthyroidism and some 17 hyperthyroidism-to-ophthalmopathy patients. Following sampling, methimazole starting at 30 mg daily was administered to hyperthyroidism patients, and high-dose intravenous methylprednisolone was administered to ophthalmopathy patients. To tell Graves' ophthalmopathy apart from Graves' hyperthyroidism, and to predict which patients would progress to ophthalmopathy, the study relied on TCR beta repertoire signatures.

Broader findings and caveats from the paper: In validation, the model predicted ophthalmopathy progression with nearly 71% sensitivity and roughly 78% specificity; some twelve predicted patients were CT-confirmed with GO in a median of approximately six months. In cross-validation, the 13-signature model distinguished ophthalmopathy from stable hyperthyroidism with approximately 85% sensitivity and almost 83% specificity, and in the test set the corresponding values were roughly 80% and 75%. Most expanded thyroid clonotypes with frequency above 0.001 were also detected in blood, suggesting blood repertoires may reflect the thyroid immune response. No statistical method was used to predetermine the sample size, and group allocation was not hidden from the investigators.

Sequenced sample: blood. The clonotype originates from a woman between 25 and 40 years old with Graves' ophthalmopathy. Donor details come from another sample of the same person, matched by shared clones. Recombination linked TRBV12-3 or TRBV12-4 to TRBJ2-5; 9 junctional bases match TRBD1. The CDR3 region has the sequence CASSLTGGEGETQYF. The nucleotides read TGTGCCAGCAGTCTAACAGGGGGCGAGGGGGAGACCCAGTACTTC.